The next 5 T cell receptor beta chains were all read from a single sample in a study of blood T cell repertoires in COVID-19. Sequencing was performed with immunoSEQ multiplex PCR; in TCRdb, only in-frame clones are kept and a portion is missing. This table holds around 100,000 clones, over 65% found once. What was sequenced was peripheral blood. The receptors originated from a human donor in a cohort sampled during active COVID-19.

CDR3 bases: TGCAGCGTTTGGACTAGCGGGAGAGGGGATGAGCAGTTCTTC. Translating it yields CSVWTSGRGDEQFF. The chain has TRBV29-1 and TRBJ2-1; 13 nucleotides line up with TRBD2. Losses at the gene ends were 5 bases for V and 8 bases for J; bases not matched to a gene: 6. The germline CDR1 and CDR2 sequences are SQVTM and ANQGSEA. This CDR3 spans 14 amino acids.

The J gene is TRBJ2-5, the V gene TRBV18, with no clear D. Trimming took 4 bases from V and 5 from J, leaving 8 bases between them. Germline CDR1 and CDR2: KGHSH and LQKENI. The CDR3 is 12 residues long. The CDR3 reads CASSQLRETQYF. For the CDR3, the DNA is TGTGCCAGCTCACAACTCCGGGAGACCCAGTACTTC.

The gene calls are TRBV18 and TRBJ2-1, with D tentatively TRBD1 (6 bases). Between the trimmed V and J ends, which lost 6 bases and 5 bases, there was a span of 14 bases. CDR1 and CDR2 (germline): KGHSH, LQKENI. The CDR3 consists of 14 residues. The CDR3 loop reads CASSQGPVDNEQFF. Written as DNA, the CDR3 is TGTGCCAGCTCCCAGGGGCCCGTCGACAATGAGCAGTTCTTC.

The chain links TRBV5-4 to TRBJ2-1, with 10 bases matching TRBD2. The germline V gene has CDR1 SGHNT and CDR2 YYREEE (reference sequence). There are 14 residues in the CDR3. J gave up 9 bases and V 2 bases, and 5 bases lay outside the gene matches. The CDR3 DNA follows: TGTGCCAGCAGCTTAGCTAGCGGGAGCGGTGAGCAGTTCTTC. This translates into CASSLASGSGEQFF.

The rearrangement uses TRBV4-1 and TRBJ2-5; D might be TRBD2 (6 bases). CDR3 length: 15 residues. V shed 4 bases and J shed 5 bases, with 17 bases lying between them. Germline V gene lookup returns CDR1 MGHRA and CDR2 YSYEKL. The CDR3 here is CASSPTGVATETQYF. The CDR3, as DNA: TGCGCCAGCAGCCCTACGGGGGTGGCAACGGAGACCCAGTACTTC.